Listed below are T cell receptor beta chains from one sample, sequenced in a study of T cells in Graves' hyperthyroidism and ophthalmopathy. TCRdb reanalysed the multiplex PCR reads using MiXCR and keeps one entry per CDR3 protein. The sample yields hundreds of thousands of distinct CDR3 sequences, 22% seen once. The specimen sequenced was blood. The receptors come from an older woman with Graves' ophthalmopathy. The CDR3 runs from the conserved cysteine through the conserved F or W. The D gene is left open where the match is weak. Clone sizes are given selectively: once, few, many, or a class where the clone is expanded.

v_gene	abundance	j_gene	d_gene	CDR3nt	CDR3aa
TRBV29-1	few	TRBJ1-4	NA	TGCAGCGTCGGTCTTGCCTCTAATGAAAAACTGTTTTTT	CSVGLASNEKLFF
TRBV7-2	NA	TRBJ2-1	NA	TGTGCCAGCAGCTTACTGGGCCTCGTGGGGTGGTTCTTC	CASSLLGLVGWFF
TRBV5-8	few	TRBJ2-5	TRBD1	TGTGCCAGCAGCTCAGGCAGGGGGTACCAAGAGACCCAGTACTTC	CASSSGRGYQETQYF
TRBV18	NA	TRBJ2-3	NA	TGTGCCAGCTCACCATCAGTGACTAGCACAGATACGCAGTATTTT	CASSPSVTSTDTQYF
TRBV5-1	NA	TRBJ2-3	NA	TGCGCCAGCAGCTTGGTGGGGTCAATCACAGATACGCAGTATTTT	CASSLVGSITDTQYF
TRBV20-1	NA	TRBJ2-2	TRBD1	TGCAGTGCCGCCCGGGGACAGGGTTACACCGGGGAGCTGTTTTTT	CSAARGQGYTGELFF
TRBV28	NA	TRBJ2-7	TRBD2	TGTGCTTCCGGGGGGGGCGGCGAGCAGTACTTC	CASGGGGEQYF
TRBV7-3	few	TRBJ1-2	NA	TGTGCCAGCAGCGCCACAATACAGGCGCTCCCCTATGGCTACACCTTC	CASSATIQALPYGYTF
TRBV5-1	few	TRBJ2-2	TRBD2	TGCGCCAGCAGCAAAGCGGGAGACACCGGGGAGCTGTTTTTT	CASSKAGDTGELFF
TRBV27	NA	TRBJ1-2	NA	TGTGCCAGCAGTCCCAGGGGCTTCCATGGCTACACCTTC	CASSPRGFHGYTF
TRBV12-3/TRBV12-4	few	TRBJ2-5	TRBD2	TGTGCCAGCAGTAAATCGGGACTAGCGGGCAGGGAGACCCAGTACTTC	CASSKSGLAGRETQYF
TRBV3-1	NA	TRBJ2-7	TRBD2	TGTGCCAGCAGCCAAGGGACTAGCGGGAGTCAGTACTTC	CASSQGTSGSQYF
TRBV30	NA	TRBJ1-1	TRBD1	TGTGCCTGGAGGCCCAGGGGGAGGAGCACTGAAGCTTTCTTT	CAWRPRGRSTEAFF
TRBV4-2	medium-sized	TRBJ2-1	TRBD2	TGTGCCAGCAGCCAAGATTCCGGGGGGGAATACAATGAGCAGTTCTTC	CASSQDSGGEYNEQFF
TRBV20-1	few	TRBJ1-1	NA	TGCAGTGCTAGAGATTTTGGTGGCACTGAAGCTTTCTTT	CSARDFGGTEAFF
TRBV30	few	TRBJ1-1	NA	TGTGCCCGGCTAGGTGGGATGAACACTGAAGCTTTCTTT	CARLGGMNTEAFF
TRBV10-2	NA	TRBJ1-1	NA	TGCGCCAGCAGTGAACGGCAGGGTCTGGTTAGGGACACTGAAGCTTTCTTT	CASSERQGLVRDTEAFF
TRBV7-7	few	TRBJ2-3	NA	TGTGCTAGCAGCCTCGGGCGGGCTGGGGATACGCAGTATTTT	CASSLGRAGDTQYF
TRBV5-4	few	TRBJ2-5	NA	TGTGCCAGCAGCTTGAGCGGTCAGGGGACCCAGTACTTC	CASSLSGQGTQYF
TRBV25-1	NA	TRBJ1-1	NA	TGTGCCAGCAGTGACCCGGGGACATACACTGAAGCTTTCTTT	CASSDPGTYTEAFF
TRBV6-1	NA	TRBJ1-6	NA	TGTGCCAGCAGGGCCGATGCTAGCTCCTATAATTCACCCCTCCACTTT	CASRADASSYNSPLHF
TRBV5-1	NA	TRBJ2-3	TRBD2	TGCGCCAGCAGCTTGGACGTGACTAGCGGGACAGCAGATACGCAGTATTTT	CASSLDVTSGTADTQYF
TRBV6-1	NA	TRBJ1-5	NA	TGTGCCAGCAGAGGTCTTGCAAGCAATCAGCCCCAGCATTTT	CASRGLASNQPQHF
TRBV29-1	NA	TRBJ1-1	NA	TGCAGCGTTAGGCGCCCCGGGACGGCTGAAGCTCTCTTT	CSVRRPGTAEALF
TRBV7-2	many	TRBJ2-1	NA	TGTGCCAGCAGCCCTGGGAGGGGGCTCTTCAATGAGCAGTTCTTC	CASSPGRGLFNEQFF
TRBV27	many	TRBJ2-1	NA	TGTGCCAGCAGTTTATCGTCTGGGAAGCCCTACAATGAGCAGTTCTTC	CASSLSSGKPYNEQFF
TRBV2	NA	TRBJ1-3	NA	TGTGCCAGCAGTGAGTGGGTAGATAACTTCTCTGGAAACACCATATATTTT	CASSEWVDNFSGNTIYF
TRBV20-1	few	TRBJ2-4	TRBD1	TGCAGTGCTCAGGGACAGGGGCAAAACATTCAGTACTTC	CSAQGQGQNIQYF
TRBV7-2	NA	TRBJ2-2	NA	TGTGCCAGCGGGACCACCGGGGAGCTGTTTTTT	CASGTTGELFF
TRBV7-8	few	TRBJ1-6	NA	TGTGCCAGCAGCCGGATCGGGGATTCACCCCTCCACTTT	CASSRIGDSPLHF
TRBV28	many	TRBJ2-5	TRBD2	TGTGCCAGCAGTTTAGGACTAGCGGGAGGAACCCGCTGGGAGACCCAGTACTTC	CASSLGLAGGTRWETQYF